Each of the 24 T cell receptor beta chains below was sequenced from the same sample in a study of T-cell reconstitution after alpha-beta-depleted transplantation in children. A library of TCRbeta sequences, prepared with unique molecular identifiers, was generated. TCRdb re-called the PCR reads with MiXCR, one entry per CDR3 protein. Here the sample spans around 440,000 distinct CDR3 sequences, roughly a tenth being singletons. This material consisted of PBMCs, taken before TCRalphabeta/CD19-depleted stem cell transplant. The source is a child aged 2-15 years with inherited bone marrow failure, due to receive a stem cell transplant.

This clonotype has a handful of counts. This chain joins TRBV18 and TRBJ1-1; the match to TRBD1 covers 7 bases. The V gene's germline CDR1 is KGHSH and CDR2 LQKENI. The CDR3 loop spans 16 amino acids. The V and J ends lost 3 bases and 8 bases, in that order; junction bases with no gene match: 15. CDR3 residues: CASSPSQNRQGEEAFF. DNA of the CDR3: TGTGCCAGCTCACCCAGCCAGAACCGACAGGGAGAAGAAGCTTTCTTT.

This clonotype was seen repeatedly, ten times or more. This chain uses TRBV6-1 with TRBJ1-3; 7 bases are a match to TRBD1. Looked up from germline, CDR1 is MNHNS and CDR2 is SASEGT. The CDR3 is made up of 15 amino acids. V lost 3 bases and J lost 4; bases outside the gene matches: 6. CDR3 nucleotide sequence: TGTGCCAGCAGTGACGACAGGGCGGGAGGAAACACCATATATTTT. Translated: CASSDDRAGGNTIYF.

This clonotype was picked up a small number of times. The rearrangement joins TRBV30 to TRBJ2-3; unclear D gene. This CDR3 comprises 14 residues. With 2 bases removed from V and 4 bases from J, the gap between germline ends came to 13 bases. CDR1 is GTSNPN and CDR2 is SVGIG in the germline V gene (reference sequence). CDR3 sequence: CAWSPGATADTQYF. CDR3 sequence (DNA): TGTGCCTGGAGTCCAGGAGCGACTGCAGATACGCAGTATTTT.

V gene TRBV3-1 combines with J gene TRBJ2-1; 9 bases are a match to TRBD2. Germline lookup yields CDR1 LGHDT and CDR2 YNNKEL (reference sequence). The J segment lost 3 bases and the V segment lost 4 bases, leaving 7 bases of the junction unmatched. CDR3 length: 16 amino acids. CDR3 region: CASSLVSSGIYNEQFF. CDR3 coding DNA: TGTGCCAGCAGCCTCGTATCTAGCGGGATCTACAATGAGCAGTTCTTC.

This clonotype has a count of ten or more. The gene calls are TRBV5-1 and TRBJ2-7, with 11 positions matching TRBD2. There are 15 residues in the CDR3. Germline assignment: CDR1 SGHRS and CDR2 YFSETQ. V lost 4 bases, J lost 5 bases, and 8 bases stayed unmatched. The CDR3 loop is CASSDLTSGRNEQYF. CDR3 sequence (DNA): TGCGCCAGCAGCGACCTCACTAGCGGGAGAAACGAGCAGTACTTC. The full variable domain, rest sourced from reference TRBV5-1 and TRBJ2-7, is KAGVTQTPRYLIKTRGQQVTLSCSPISGHRSVSWYQQTPGQGLQFLFEYFSETQRNKGNFPGRFSGRQFSNSRSEMNVSTLELGDSALYLCASSDLTSGRNEQYFGPGTRLTVT.

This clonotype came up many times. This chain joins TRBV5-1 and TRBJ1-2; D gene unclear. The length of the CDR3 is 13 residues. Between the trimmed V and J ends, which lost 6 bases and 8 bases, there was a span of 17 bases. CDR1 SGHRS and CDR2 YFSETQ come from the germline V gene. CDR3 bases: TGCGCCAGCACCAACAGCGTACATGCGGGCTACACCTTC. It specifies CASTNSVHAGYTF.

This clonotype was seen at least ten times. CDR3 sequence: CASSQDRGQGSYNEQFF. In DNA, the CDR3 is TGCGCCAGCAGCCAAGATCGGGGACAGGGGTCCTACAATGAGCAGTTCTTC. The chain links TRBV4-3 to TRBJ2-1, with 10 bases lining up with TRBD1. Germline CDR1 and CDR2: LGHNA and YSLEER. Unmatched junction bases numbered 3, after V lost 0 bases and J lost 1 base. The CDR3 loop spans 17 amino acids.

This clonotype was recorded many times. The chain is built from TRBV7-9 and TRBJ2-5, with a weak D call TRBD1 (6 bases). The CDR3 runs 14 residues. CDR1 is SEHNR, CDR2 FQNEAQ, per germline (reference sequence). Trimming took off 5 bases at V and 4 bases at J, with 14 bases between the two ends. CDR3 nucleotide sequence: TGTGCCAGCAGCCCAACAATGGGGGCAGAGACCCAGTACTTC. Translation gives CASSPTMGAETQYF.

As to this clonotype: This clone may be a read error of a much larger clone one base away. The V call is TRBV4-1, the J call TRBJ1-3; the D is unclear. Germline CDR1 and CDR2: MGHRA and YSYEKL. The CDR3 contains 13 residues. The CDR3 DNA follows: TGCGCCAGCAGCCAAGTTCGGGGAAACACCCTATATTTT. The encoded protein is CASSQVRGNTLYF.

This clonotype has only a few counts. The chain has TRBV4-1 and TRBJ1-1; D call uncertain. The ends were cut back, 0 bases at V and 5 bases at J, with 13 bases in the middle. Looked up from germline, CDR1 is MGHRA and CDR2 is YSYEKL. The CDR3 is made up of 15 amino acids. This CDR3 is CASSQDIGVGTEAFF. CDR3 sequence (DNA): TGCGCCAGCAGCCAAGATATCGGGGTAGGGACTGAAGCTTTCTTT.

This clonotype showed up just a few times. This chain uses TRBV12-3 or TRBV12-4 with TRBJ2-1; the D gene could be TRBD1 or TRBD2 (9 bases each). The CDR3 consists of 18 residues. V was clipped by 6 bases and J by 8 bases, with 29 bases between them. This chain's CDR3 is CASRPTGGRREGRDEQFF. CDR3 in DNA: TGTGCCAGCAGGCCGACAGGGGGGAGGCGGGAGGGCCGGGATGAGCAGTTCTTC.

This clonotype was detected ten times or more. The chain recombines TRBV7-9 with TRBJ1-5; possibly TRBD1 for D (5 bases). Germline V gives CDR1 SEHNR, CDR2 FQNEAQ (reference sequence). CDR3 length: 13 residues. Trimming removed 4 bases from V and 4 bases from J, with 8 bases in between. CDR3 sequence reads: CASSWGWNQPQHF. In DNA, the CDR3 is TGTGCCAGCAGCTGGGGGTGGAATCAGCCCCAGCATTTT. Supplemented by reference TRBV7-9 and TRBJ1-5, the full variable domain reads DTGVSQNPRHKITKRGQNVTFRCDPISEHNRLYWYRQTLGQGPEFLTYFQNEAQLEKSRLLSDRFSAERPKGSFSTLEIQRTEQGDSAMYLCASSWGWNQPQHFGDGTRLSIL.

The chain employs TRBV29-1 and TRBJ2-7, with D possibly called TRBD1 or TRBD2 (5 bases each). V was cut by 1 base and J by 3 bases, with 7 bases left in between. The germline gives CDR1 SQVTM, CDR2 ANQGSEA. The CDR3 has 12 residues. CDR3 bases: TGCAGCGTTGAAGGGGACCTCTACGAGCAGTACTTC. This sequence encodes CSVEGDLYEQYF.

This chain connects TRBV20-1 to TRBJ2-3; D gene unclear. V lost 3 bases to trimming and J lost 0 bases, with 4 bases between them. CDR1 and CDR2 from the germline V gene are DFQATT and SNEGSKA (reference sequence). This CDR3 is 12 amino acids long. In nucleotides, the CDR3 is TGCAGTGCTAGTAGGAGCACAGATACGCAGTATTTT. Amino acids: CSASRSTDTQYF.

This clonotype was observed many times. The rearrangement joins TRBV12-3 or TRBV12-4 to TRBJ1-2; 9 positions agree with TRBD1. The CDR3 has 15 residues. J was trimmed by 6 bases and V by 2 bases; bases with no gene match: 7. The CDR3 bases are TGTGCCAGCAGTTTATCCGACAGGGGGTGGAATGGCTACACCTTC. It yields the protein CASSLSDRGWNGYTF.

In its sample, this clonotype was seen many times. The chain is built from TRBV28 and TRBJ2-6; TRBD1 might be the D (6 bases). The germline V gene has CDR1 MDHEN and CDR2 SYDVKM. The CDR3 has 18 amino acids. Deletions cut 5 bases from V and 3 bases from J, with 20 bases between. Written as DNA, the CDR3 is TGTGCCAGCAGTCCCCTTCTGGGGGCCTCACATGGGGCCAACGTCCTGACTTTC. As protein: CASSPLLGASHGANVLTF.

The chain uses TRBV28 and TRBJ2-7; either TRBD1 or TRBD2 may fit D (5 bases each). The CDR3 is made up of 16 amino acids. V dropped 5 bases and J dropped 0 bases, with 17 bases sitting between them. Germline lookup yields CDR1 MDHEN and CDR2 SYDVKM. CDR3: CASSAYRDHPSYEQYF. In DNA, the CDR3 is TGTGCCAGCAGTGCGTACCGGGACCATCCCTCCTACGAGCAGTACTTC.

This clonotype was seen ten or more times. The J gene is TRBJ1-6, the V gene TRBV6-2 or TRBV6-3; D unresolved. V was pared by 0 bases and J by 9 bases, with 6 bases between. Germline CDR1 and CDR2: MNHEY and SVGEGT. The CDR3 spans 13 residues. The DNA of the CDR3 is TGTGCCAGCAGTTACTCCACCATTTCACCCCTCCACTTT. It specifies CASSYSTISPLHF.

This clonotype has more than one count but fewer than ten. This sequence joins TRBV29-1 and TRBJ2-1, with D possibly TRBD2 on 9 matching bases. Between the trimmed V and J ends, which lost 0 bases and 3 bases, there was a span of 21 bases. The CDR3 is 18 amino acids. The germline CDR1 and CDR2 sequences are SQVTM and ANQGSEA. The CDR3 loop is CSVEEIGASGTGYNEQFF. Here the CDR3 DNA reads TGCAGCGTTGAAGAGATTGGTGCTAGCGGGACAGGCTACAATGAGCAGTTCTTC.

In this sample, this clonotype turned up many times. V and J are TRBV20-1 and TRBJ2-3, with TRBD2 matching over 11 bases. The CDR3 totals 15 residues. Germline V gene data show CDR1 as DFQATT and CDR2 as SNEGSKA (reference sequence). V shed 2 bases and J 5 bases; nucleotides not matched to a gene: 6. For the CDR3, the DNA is TGCAGTGCTAGATTAACTAGCGGGAGTGGAGATACGCAGTATTTT. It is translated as CSARLTSGSGDTQYF.

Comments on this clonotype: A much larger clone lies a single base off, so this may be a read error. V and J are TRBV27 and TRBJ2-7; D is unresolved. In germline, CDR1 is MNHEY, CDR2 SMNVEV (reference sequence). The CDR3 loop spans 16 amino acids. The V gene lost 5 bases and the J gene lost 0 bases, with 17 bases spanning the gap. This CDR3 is CASSPRWSHSSYEQYF. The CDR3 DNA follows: TGTGCCAGCAGTCCCCGGTGGTCGCACAGCTCCTACGAGCAGTACTTC.

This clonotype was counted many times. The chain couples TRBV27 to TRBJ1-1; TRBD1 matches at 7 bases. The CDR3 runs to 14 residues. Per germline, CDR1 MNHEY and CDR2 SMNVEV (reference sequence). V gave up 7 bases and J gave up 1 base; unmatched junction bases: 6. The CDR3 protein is CASTTGVGNTEAFF. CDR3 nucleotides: TGTGCCAGCACAACAGGGGTAGGGAACACTGAAGCTTTCTTT.

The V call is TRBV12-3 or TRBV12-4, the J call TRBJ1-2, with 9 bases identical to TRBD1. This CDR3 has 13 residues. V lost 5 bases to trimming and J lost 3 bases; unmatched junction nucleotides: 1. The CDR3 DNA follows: TGTGCCAGCAGTGGACAGGGGCACTATGGCTACACCTTC. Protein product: CASSGQGHYGYTF.

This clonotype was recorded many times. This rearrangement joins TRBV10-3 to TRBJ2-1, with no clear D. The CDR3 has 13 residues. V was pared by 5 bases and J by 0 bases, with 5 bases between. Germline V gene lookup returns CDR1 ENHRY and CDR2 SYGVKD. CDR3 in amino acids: CAISSGSYNEQFF. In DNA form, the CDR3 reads TGTGCCATCAGTTCGGGCTCCTACAATGAGCAGTTCTTC.